This T cell receptor (beta chain) is drawn from a study of vaccination and CD4 T cells after COVID-19. The wider study: There were six male and four female convalescents, and two of them were Hispanic. The post-vaccine samples came a median approximately 70 days after dose two (range 14 to 241).

The Oncomine TCR Beta short-read assay was applied to DNA of cultured CD4+ T cells. Genomic DNA was drawn out of CD4+ T cells grown in culture. Via MiXCR, TCRdb re-called the PCR reads, giving one row per CDR3 protein. The data show some 9,300 distinct CDR3 sequences, roughly 59% seen once. By proportion, this clonotype is medium-sized. What it binds is not known. Treatment: approximately nine-day PBMC culture with coronavirus spike peptide pools or control peptides (ViraFEST assay). ViraFEST used peptide pools to expand antigen-specific T cells, then sequenced TCRs. The ends were cut back, 3 bases at V and 2 bases at J, with 5 bases in the middle. Germline CDR1 is SEHNR and CDR2 is FQNEAQ (reference sequence). The CDR3 contains 13 residues.

The origin of this receptor is a human donor who had recovered from COVID-19. The sample consisted of CD4+ T cells from blood, cultured in vitro. The V call is TRBV7-9, the J call TRBJ1-5; no firm D call. Written as DNA, the CDR3 is TGTGCCAGCAGCTTTTCCGGCAATCAGCCCCAGCATTTT. As protein: CASSFSGNQPQHF.